The 30 T cell receptor beta chains below all came from one sample that was sequenced in a study of T cells in Graves' hyperthyroidism and ophthalmopathy (dated by TCRdb to about 2019). Library prep was done by multiplex PCR. The reads were generated on an Illumina HiSeq 2000. TCR beta CDR3 regions were amplified from RNA transcripts. The TCR CDR3 was subjected to a first round of RT-PCR using the HTBI primer set and the Qiagen OneStep RT-PCR kit. TCRdb reanalyzed the raw reads on its own, using fastp at Q25 for trimming and MiXCR for clone calling, and kept in-frame beta chains. Rows matching on CDR3 protein sequence are summarized as one entry with the most common DNA and genes. Here the sample has some 510,000 distinct CDR3 sequences; 35% to 55% occur a single time. The ten top clones hold roughly 8.2% of the sample. Sample: peripheral blood or thyroid tissue (not recorded which). The receptors shown here come from a woman between 18 and 30 years old with Graves' hyperthyroidism. Donor details come from another sample of the same person, matched by shared clones.

This clonotype was counted a few times. The junction differs from germline at one of its ends, possibly a read error. V and J are TRBV7-9 and TRBJ2-5; 7 bases are shared with TRBD1. The CDR3 covers 14 residues. Germline values: CDR1 SEHNR, CDR2 FQNEAQ (reference sequence). DNA for the CDR3: TGCGCCAGCAGCCAAAGGACAGGCCAAGAGACCCAGTACTTC. This codes for CASSQRTGQETQYF.

This chain connects TRBV15 to TRBJ2-6; tentative D call: TRBD1 (6 bases). The CDR3 loop spans 17 amino acids. Germline V gives CDR1 LNHNV, CDR2 YYDKDF (reference sequence). The germline V and J ends were trimmed by 5 bases and 2 bases, with 16 bases remaining between them. In DNA, the CDR3 is TGTGCCACCAGCCTAGAGAGGGGGAACACTGGGGCCAACGTCCTGACTTTC. It translates to CATSLERGNTGANVLTF. The full variable domain, its missing parts supplied by reference TRBV15 and TRBJ2-6, is DAMVIQNPRYQVTQFGKPVTLSCSQTLNHNVMYWYQQKSSQAPKLLFHYYDKDFNNEADTPDNFQSRRPNTSFCFLDIRSPGLGDTAMYLCATSLERGNTGANVLTFGAGSRLTVL.

This chain links TRBV2 with TRBJ2-5; maybe TRBD2 (6 bases). The CDR3 consists of 16 residues. From germline, CDR1 is SNHLY and CDR2 FYNNEI. Trimming took 1 base from V and 6 from J, leaving 18 bases between them. CDR3 sequence reads: CASSEEVGLSKKTQYF. In DNA form, the CDR3 reads TGTGCCAGCAGTGAAGAGGTGGGACTCTCCAAGAAGACCCAGTACTTC.

This clonotype was observed many times. This sequence joins TRBV10-3 and TRBJ2-7; D remains unclear. The CDR3 is 11 amino acids. CDR1 and CDR2 from the germline V gene are ENHRY and SYGVKD. Trimming pared 10 bases from V and 0 bases from J, leaving 7 bases between. This chain's CDR3 is CASATSYEQYF. The CDR3 DNA follows: TGTGCCAGCGCAACCTCCTACGAGCAGTACTTC.

There are many counts of this clonotype. The chain combines TRBV7-8 with TRBJ1-1, with D unclear. The ends were cut back, 10 bases at V and 5 bases at J, with 14 bases in the middle. This CDR3 has 12 residues. The germline CDR1 and CDR2 sequences are SGHVS and FQNEAQ. The CDR3 DNA reads TGTGCCACCCGACGGCTAAAGACTGAAGCTTTCTTT. As protein: CATRRLKTEAFF.

The chain recombines TRBV5-4 with TRBJ2-6, with D hard to call. The CDR3 has 15 amino acids. Germline assignment: CDR1 SGHNT and CDR2 YYREEE (reference sequence). V was clipped by 4 bases and J by 2 bases, with 10 bases between them. CDR3 region: CASSGLRAGANVLTF. In DNA, the CDR3 is TGTGCCAGCAGCGGTTTAAGGGCTGGGGCCAACGTCCTGACTTTC.

The V and J genes are TRBV15 and TRBJ2-1; 8 nucleotides match TRBD2. The germline V gene encodes CDR1 LNHNV and CDR2 YYDKDF (reference sequence). This CDR3 has 15 amino acids. V shed 4 bases, J shed 3 bases, and the junction held 5 bases outside the gene matches. DNA of the CDR3: TGTGCCACCAGCAAGCGGGAGATCGGCTACAATGAGCAGTTCTTC. Its protein product is CATSKREIGYNEQFF.

As to this clonotype: A much more abundant neighbour one base away suggests this may be a read error. CDR3 DNA: TGTGCCAGCAGCTTAGGCCCCCAGGCTGGCTACATCTTC. Translating it yields CASSLGPQAGYIF. V gene TRBV7-9 combines with J gene TRBJ1-2; no reliable D call. The CDR3 totals 13 residues. Germline V CDR1 and CDR2: SEHNR, FQNEAQ (reference sequence).

The chain is built from TRBV25-1 and TRBJ1-1; D not resolved. The CDR3 is 15 residues long. Trimming removed 5 bases from V and 0 bases from J, with 13 bases in between. Germline CDR1 MGHDK, CDR2 SYGVNS. The CDR3 reads CASSSSGPLNTEAFF. CDR3 sequence (DNA): TGTGCCAGCAGTTCTTCTGGGCCGTTGAACACTGAAGCTTTCTTT.

This clonotype showed up many times. The J gene is TRBJ2-5, the V gene TRBV20-1; 8 nucleotides line up with TRBD1. Germline V gene data show CDR1 as DFQATT and CDR2 as SNEGSKA (reference sequence). There are 15 residues in the CDR3. V gave up 5 bases and J gave up 2 bases; unmatched junction bases: 10. CDR3 loop: CSAAAWDRQQETQYF. The CDR3 DNA follows: TGCAGTGCTGCCGCATGGGACAGGCAGCAAGAGACCCAGTACTTC.

This clonotype was seen a few times. The CDR3, as DNA: TGTGCCAGCAGCGATCAGGGTTTTCTCCTTGGCTACACCTTC. Translated, it gives CASSDQGFLLGYTF. The rearrangement uses TRBV2 and TRBJ1-2; tentative D call: TRBD1 (5 bases). Germline loops: CDR1 SNHLY, CDR2 FYNNEI. The V end lost 6 bases, the J end lost 7 bases, and 18 bases lay between the germline ends. The CDR3 length is 14 residues.

The chain has TRBV19 and TRBJ1-3; D gene uncertain. Germline lookup yields CDR1 LNHDA and CDR2 SQIVND (reference sequence). The V end lost 3 bases, the J end lost 0 bases, and 9 bases lay between the germline ends. The CDR3 covers 15 residues. In DNA form, the CDR3 reads TGTGCCAGTAGTATTGAGGGCCTCTCTGGAAACACCATATATTTT. Translated: CASSIEGLSGNTIYF.

The V call is TRBV10-3, the J call TRBJ1-2; D unresolved. The length of the CDR3 is 15 residues. The germline gives CDR1 ENHRY, CDR2 SYGVKD. The V gene lost 0 bases and the J gene lost 0 bases, with 8 bases spanning the gap. CDR3 nucleotides: TGTGCCATCAGTGAGTCGTGGACTCCTAACTATGGCTACACCTTC. It encodes CAISESWTPNYGYTF.

This clonotype has just a few counts. The V call is TRBV19, the J call TRBJ2-6, with D tentatively TRBD2 (6 bases). This CDR3 spans 18 amino acids. The V gene lost 6 bases and the J gene lost 0 bases, with 18 bases spanning the gap. The germline CDR1 and CDR2 sequences are LNHDA and SQIVND (reference sequence). CDR3 region: CASRDQGRIASGANVLTF. The CDR3 DNA is TGTGCCAGTAGGGATCAAGGGAGGATAGCCTCTGGGGCCAACGTCCTGACTTTC.

In this sample, this clonotype turned up many times. The rearrangement joins TRBV6-6 to TRBJ1-5; tentatively, D is TRBD1 (5 bases). V lost 10 bases to trimming and J lost 7 bases, with 14 bases between them. CDR1 and CDR2 (germline): MNHNY, SVGAGI (reference sequence). This CDR3 is 12 amino acids long. CDR3 coding DNA: TGTGCCACCGGGGGGACGGGGCAGCCCCAGCATTTT. It yields the protein CATGGTGQPQHF.

The chain recombines TRBV20-1 with TRBJ1-1, with a possible D match to TRBD1 (6 bases). The length of the CDR3 is 14 residues. Germline-derived CDR1 and CDR2 are DFQATT and SNEGSKA (reference sequence). The V gene lost 4 bases and the J gene lost 1 base, with 13 bases spanning the gap. The DNA for the CDR3 is TGCAGTGCTAACCGGGACAAGCCGAACACTGAAGCTTTCTTT. Translated, it gives CSANRDKPNTEAFF.

As concerns this clonotype: Since a much larger clone is just one base distant, this may be a read error. This chain links TRBV14 with TRBJ1-5; D gene uncertain. Per germline, CDR1 SGHDN and CDR2 FVKESK. V lost 4 bases, J lost 8 bases, and 9 bases lay in between. The CDR3 is made up of 12 amino acids. The CDR3 sequence is CASSRGREPQHF. CDR3 nucleotide sequence: TGTGCCAGCAGCCGTGGCCGCGAGCCCCAGCATTTT.

With respect to this clonotype: A read error may explain this, as a much larger clone is one base away. This chain uses TRBV28 with TRBJ2-5; 7 bases fit TRBD1. Trimming cost V 5 bases and J 6 bases; bases outside gene matches: 9. Germline lookup yields CDR1 MDHEN and CDR2 SYDVKM. The CDR3 totals 14 residues. As DNA, the CDR3 is TGTGCCAGCAGTGAACGACAGGGCGGTCAGACCCAGTACTTC. Protein: CASSERQGGQTQYF.

Regarding this clonotype: Lacking the conserved final phenylalanine or tryptophan, this CDR3 likely reflects a read error. In DNA form, the CDR3 reads TGTGCCAGCAGTTTTTGGACAGGGACCTCCTACGAGCAGTACCTC. Its protein product is CASSFWTGTSYEQYL. The J gene is TRBJ2-7, the V gene TRBV25-1; TRBD1 matches at 8 bases. Per the germline V gene, CDR1 is MGHDK and CDR2 is SYGVNS. CDR3 length: 15 amino acids. V dropped 5 bases and J dropped 0; count of bases not matched to a gene: 6.

This clonotype has ten or more counts. Germline and junction disagree at one end, which may indicate a read error. J is TRBJ1-5 and V is TRBV25-1; D might be TRBD1 (6 bases). This CDR3 contains 13 residues. CDR1 MGHDK and CDR2 SYGVNS come from the germline V gene. CDR3 amino acids: CASSDRSNQPQHF. CDR3 coding DNA: TGCGCCAGCAGTGACAGGAGCAATCAGCCCCAGCATTTT.

A few counts support this clonotype. The chain combines TRBV5-4 with TRBJ1-1; a weak D match, TRBD1 (5 bases). Germline values: CDR1 SGHNT, CDR2 YYREEE (reference sequence). CDR3 size: 14 residues. V lost 4 bases, J lost 3 bases, and 13 bases lay in between. This CDR3 reads CASSQDSMDTEAFF. The CDR3 DNA reads as TGTGCCAGCAGCCAAGACAGTATGGACACTGAAGCTTTCTTT.

This chain uses TRBV2 with TRBJ2-7, with a possible D match to TRBD2 (6 bases). Per the germline V gene, CDR1 is SNHLY and CDR2 is FYNNEI. This CDR3 is 15 amino acids long. V was trimmed by 5 bases and J by 3 bases, leaving 17 bases between them. The CDR3 loop is CASSRPGAVDYEQYF. The CDR3 region has the DNA TGTGCCAGCAGTCGCCCGGGAGCTGTGGACTACGAGCAGTACTTC.

This clonotype was detected once. It may be a read error: a sequence one base away is much more abundant. The V and J genes are TRBV2 and TRBJ2-5; 10 bases map to TRBD2. This CDR3 comprises 13 residues. Germline CDR1 reads SNHLY; CDR2 reads FYNNEI. CDR3 loop: CASNSGTSETQHF. In nucleotides, the CDR3 is TGTGCCAGCAATTCTGGGACTAGCGAGACCCAGCACTTC.

In its sample, this clonotype was seen a few times. This rearrangement joins TRBV5-1 to TRBJ2-7; D is undetermined. Germline V gives CDR1 SGHRS, CDR2 YFSETQ. The V gene lost 1 base and the J gene lost 6 bases, with 14 bases spanning the gap. The CDR3 runs to 14 residues. The DNA of the CDR3 is TGCGCCAGCAGCTTGCGCGCCGCCCCGGTCGAGCAGTACTTC. This translates into CASSLRAAPVEQYF. Looking up the rest from reference TRBV5-1 and TRBJ2-7 gives the full variable domain: KAGVTQTPRYLIKTRGQQVTLSCSPISGHRSVSWYQQTPGQGLQFLFEYFSETQRNKGNFPGRFSGRQFSNSRSEMNVSTLELGDSALYLCASSLRAAPVEQYFGPGTRLTVT.

This clonotype came up a few times. The chain couples TRBV2 to TRBJ2-7, with 10 bases aligning to TRBD2. The CDR3 loop spans 15 amino acids. CDR1 SNHLY and CDR2 FYNNEI come from the germline V gene. The J segment lost 4 bases and the V segment lost 2 bases, leaving 5 bases of the junction unmatched. CDR3 bases: TGTGCCAGCAGTGAATTGGCTAGCGGGAGTTACGAGCAGTACTTC. Translation: CASSELASGSYEQYF.

This clonotype showed up just a few times. The genes are TRBV5-6 and TRBJ1-6, with no clear D. Trimming shortened V by 2 bases and J by 3 bases, and 6 bases separated the two germline ends. Germline CDR1 SGHDT, CDR2 YYEEEE. The length of the CDR3 is 14 residues. The CDR3 DNA follows: TGTGCCAGCAGCTTCGACAACTATAATTCACCCCTCCACTTT. Translating gives CASSFDNYNSPLHF.

This clonotype was seen at least ten times. The V call is TRBV10-3, the J call TRBJ2-7; perhaps TRBD1 as D (6 bases). V lost 8 bases to trimming and J lost 1 base, with 12 bases between them. The CDR3 has 13 amino acids. The germline CDR1 and CDR2 sequences are ENHRY and SYGVKD. CDR3 region: CAIEDSQSYEQYF. In DNA, the CDR3 is TGTGCCATCGAGGACAGCCAATCCTACGAGCAGTACTTC.

This rearrangement joins TRBV7-9 to TRBJ2-7; 7 nucleotides match TRBD1. This CDR3 has 13 amino acids. J lost 6 bases, V lost 8 bases, and 10 bases had no gene match. Germline CDR1 is SEHNR and CDR2 is FQNEAQ (reference sequence). The CDR3 is CASEPTGALEQYF. The CDR3 nucleotides read TGTGCCAGCGAACCTACAGGGGCGCTCGAGCAGTACTTC.

This clonotype showed up just a few times. The chain has TRBV24-1 and TRBJ1-6, with TRBD1 matching 10 bases. V lost 9 bases and J lost 9; bases outside the gene matches: 10. CDR3 length: 15 residues. Germline values: CDR1 KGHDR, CDR2 SFDVKD. The CDR3 nucleotides are TGTGCCACCTCACCTGGGACAGGGGTTACTTCACCCCTCCACTTT. Translation: CATSPGTGVTSPLHF.

As concerns this clonotype: Here the CDR3 omits its conserved ending phenylalanine or tryptophan, so a read error is the likely source. No DNA is shown, since the ends of the CDR3 on it are uncertain; the CDR3 is the one TCRdb lists. CDR3 region: CASSGGTI. The chain recombines TRBV9 with TRBJ1-3; no DNA check was done on the table's D call, TRBD1. CDR1 SGDLS and CDR2 YYNGEE come from the germline V gene. Ends included, the CDR3 has 8 residues.